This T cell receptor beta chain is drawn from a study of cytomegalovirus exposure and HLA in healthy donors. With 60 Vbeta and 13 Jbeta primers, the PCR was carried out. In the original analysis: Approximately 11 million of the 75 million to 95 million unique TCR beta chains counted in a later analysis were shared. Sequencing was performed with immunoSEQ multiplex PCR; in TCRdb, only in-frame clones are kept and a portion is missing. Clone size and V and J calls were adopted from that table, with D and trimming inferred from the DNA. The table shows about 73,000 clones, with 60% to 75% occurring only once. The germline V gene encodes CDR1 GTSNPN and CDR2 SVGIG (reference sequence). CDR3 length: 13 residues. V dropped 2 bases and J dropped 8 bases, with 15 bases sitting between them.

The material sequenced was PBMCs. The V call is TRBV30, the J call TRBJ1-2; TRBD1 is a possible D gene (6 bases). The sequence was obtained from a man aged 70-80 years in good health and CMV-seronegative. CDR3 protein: CAWSIQGRSGYTF. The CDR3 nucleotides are TGTGCCTGGAGTATACAGGGTCGTAGCGGCTACACCTTC.